This T cell receptor beta chain was profiled in a study of response to subunit inactivated influenza vaccine. Whole-study results and caveats: Researchers suggested that each seasonal influenza vaccination recruits few new T cells.

As concerns this clonotype: Its antigen is as yet unknown.

TCRdb fed the RT-PCR reads into MiXCR, producing one record per CDR3 protein. Of 600,000 to 700,000 distinct CDR3 sequences listed, roughly 15% were seen once; the top ten hold about 7.6%. The CDR3 is made up of 14 amino acids. Germline CDR1 SGHRS, CDR2 YFSETQ. V was trimmed by 2 bases and J by 0 bases, leaving 6 bases between them. The receptor was derived from a man in his forties or fifties who received an inactivated influenza vaccine. Source: PBMCs from blood, taken roughly 15 days before vaccination. The chain recombines TRBV5-1 with TRBJ2-1; D may be TRBD2 (6 bases). Here the CDR3 reads CASSLLASYNEQFF. The CDR3 coding sequence is TGCGCCAGCAGCTTACTAGCCTCCTACAATGAGCAGTTCTTC.